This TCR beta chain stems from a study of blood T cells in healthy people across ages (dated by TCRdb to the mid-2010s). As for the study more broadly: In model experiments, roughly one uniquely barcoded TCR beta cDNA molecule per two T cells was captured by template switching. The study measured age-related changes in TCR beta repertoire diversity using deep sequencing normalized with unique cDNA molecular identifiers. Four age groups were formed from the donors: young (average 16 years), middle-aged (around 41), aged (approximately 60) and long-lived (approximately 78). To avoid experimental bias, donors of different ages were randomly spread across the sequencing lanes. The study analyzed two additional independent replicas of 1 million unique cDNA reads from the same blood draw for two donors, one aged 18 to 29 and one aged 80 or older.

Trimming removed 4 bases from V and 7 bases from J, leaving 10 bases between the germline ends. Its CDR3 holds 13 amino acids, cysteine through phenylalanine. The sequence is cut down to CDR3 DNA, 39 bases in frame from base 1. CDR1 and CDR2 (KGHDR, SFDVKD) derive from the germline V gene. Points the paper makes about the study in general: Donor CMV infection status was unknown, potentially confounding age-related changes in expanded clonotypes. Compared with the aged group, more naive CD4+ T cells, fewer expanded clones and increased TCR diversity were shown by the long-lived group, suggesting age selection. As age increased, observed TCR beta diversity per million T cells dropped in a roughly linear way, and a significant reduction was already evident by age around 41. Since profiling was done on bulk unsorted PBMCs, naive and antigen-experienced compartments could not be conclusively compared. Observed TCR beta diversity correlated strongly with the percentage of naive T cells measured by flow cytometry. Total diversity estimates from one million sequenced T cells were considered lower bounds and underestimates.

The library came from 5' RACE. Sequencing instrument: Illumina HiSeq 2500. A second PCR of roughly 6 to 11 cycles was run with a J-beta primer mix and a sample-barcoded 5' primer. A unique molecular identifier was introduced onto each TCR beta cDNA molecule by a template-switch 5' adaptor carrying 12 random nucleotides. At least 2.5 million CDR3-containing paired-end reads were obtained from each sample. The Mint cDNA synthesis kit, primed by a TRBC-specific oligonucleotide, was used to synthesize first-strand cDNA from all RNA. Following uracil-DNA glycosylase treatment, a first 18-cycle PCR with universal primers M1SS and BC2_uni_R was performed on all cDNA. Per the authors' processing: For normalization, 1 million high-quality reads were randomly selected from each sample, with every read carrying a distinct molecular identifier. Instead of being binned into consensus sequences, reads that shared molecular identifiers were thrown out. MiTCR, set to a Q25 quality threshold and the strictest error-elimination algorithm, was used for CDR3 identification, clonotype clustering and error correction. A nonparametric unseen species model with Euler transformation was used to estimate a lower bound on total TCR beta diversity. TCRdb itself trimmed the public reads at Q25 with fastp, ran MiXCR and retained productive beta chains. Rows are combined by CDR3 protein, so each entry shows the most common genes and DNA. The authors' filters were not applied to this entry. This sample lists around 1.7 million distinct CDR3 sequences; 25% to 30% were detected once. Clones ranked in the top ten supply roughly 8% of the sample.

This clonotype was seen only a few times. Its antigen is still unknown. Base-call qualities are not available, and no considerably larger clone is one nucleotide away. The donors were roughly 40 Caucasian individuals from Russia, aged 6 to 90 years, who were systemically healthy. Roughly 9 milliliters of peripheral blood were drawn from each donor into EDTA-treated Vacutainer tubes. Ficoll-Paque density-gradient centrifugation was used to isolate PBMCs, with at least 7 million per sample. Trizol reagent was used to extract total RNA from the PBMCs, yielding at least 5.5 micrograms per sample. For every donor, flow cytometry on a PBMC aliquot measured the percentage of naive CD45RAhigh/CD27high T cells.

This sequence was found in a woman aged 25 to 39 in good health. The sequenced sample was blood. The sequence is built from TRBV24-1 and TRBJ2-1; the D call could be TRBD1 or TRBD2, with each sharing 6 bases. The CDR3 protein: CATSERGGNEQFF. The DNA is TGTGCCACCAGTGAAAGAGGGGGGAATGAGCAGTTCTTC.